A single T cell receptor beta chain is shown here with its context. The antigen this receptor binds is unknown. No quality values exist for individual bases; no much larger clone is one base distant. The data originate from a study of CD8+ T cells in alopecia areata (dated by TCRdb to between 2018 and 2020). In the study overall: The treated patients took part in an open-label pilot trial in which moderate-to-severe alopecia areata was treated with oral tofacitinib at 5 to 10 mg twice daily. Patients stayed on tofacitinib for 6 to 18 months and then had 6 months of follow-up off drug so that delayed response and recurrence could be assessed. In both human patients and the C3H/HeJ mouse model, the study applied high-throughput TCRbeta sequencing to look at T cell clonal expansion in alopecia areata. In humans, TCRbeta sequencing was performed on scalp tissue and on sorted CD4+ and CD8+ peripheral blood T cells from healthy controls and from patients with patchy or totalis/universalis alopecia areata. Tofacitinib-treated patients had biopsies at baseline and at 4 and 24 weeks of treatment, with a later scalp biopsy in several patients. Clonality in the scalp was compared among normal scalp (n=4), patchy alopecia areata scalp (n=8), and alopecia totalis/universalis scalp (n=8). RNA came from the PAXgene miRNA kit for fixed scalp, the miRNeasy kit for PBMCs, and the RNeasy kit for mouse skin. TCRbeta CDR3 regions were amplified by immunoSEQ multiplex PCR with 35 Vbeta forward and 13 Jbeta reverse primers.

Paper-wide results and their limitations: Unlike mouse skin, which is dominated by gammadelta T cells, normal human skin has resident alphabeta T cells that are also sequenced, and this complicates analysis of the scalp TCR repertoire. TCR sequences shared between patients were less clear than in mice, possibly partly because of HLA diversity in the patient population. Lesional scalp, especially in alopecia totalis/universalis, showed higher clonality and more expanded CD8+ clones than normal scalp, suggesting antigenic drive.

Peripheral blood and lesional scalp punch biopsies were obtained from patients with alopecia areata. PBMCs were isolated by density centrifugation and stained for CD3, CD4 and CD8, and CD4+ and CD8+ T cells were sorted on a FACSAria. The CDR1 and CDR2 encoded by the germline V gene (reference sequence) are GTSNPN and SVGIG. Inclusive of the bounding cysteine and phenylalanine, the CDR3 is 13 residues long. The sequence is cut down to CDR3 DNA, 39 bases in frame from base 1. V is cut by 4 bases and J by 4 bases, and the space between the germline ends is 13 bases. Libraries were made using the immunoSEQ multiplex PCR assay. RNA was extracted from all samples and reverse transcribed into cDNA as template for TCR sequencing. First-strand cDNA was synthesized using SuperScript III with a 2:1 mix of oligo-dT and random hexamers. Amplification bias was assessed with a synthetic immune receptor repertoire, and residual bias was removed computationally. The study's own analysis went as follows. Raw reads were preprocessed to remove errors, and CDR3 was defined by IMGT conventions from the conserved cysteine to phenylalanine. Clonality was computed as 1 minus the Shannon entropy, with the entropy normalized by log2 of the number of productive unique TCRs. Whether each scalp clone was CD4 or CD8 was inferred by checking scalp TCRbeta sequences against the CD4 and CD8 repertoires from sorted blood. As stored in TCRdb, this immuneACCESS dataset retains in-frame rearrangements with V and J assigned. A fraction of the clones does not appear; measured against another copy, unresolved V genes explain less than half of the discrepancy, and the remainder lacks a known reason. D and trimming were read from the DNA, whereas the V and J calls and clone size are those reported in that table. The sample includes 80,000 to 100,000 clones, with approximately 42% observed a single time. The top ten hold 1.3% of the sample.

The chain employs TRBV30 and TRBJ2-5; the D element might be TRBD1 or TRBD2, as each aligns at 5 bases. Sequences were obtained from CD4+ T cells sorted from blood. This clonotype was obtained from a human donor with alopecia areata. The sequenced DNA: TGTGCCTGGACTTCAGGGAGCGGAGAGACCCAGTACTTC. This is translated as CAWTSGSGETQYF. The reference TRBV30 and TRBJ2-5 proteins fill in what lies around the CDR3, so the full variable domain reads SQTIHQWPATLVQPVGSPLSLECTVEGTSNPNLYWYRQAAGRGLQLLFYSVGIGQISSEVPQNLSASRPQDRQFILSSKKLLLSDSGFYLCAWTSGSGETQYFGPGTRLLVL.